This record covers a single T cell receptor beta chain. A second PCR, run for about 7 to 11 cycles, used a sample-barcoded 5' primer plus a J-beta primer mix. A single record per CDR3 protein comes from TCRdb applying MiXCR to the 5' RACE reads. The data hold 910,000 or so distinct CDR3 sequences, with around 54% observed a single time. The CDR3 consists of 13 residues. Trimming took 7 bases from V and 6 from J, leaving 19 bases between them. CDR1 is SQVTM, CDR2 ANQGSEA, per germline. This specimen comes from a study of blood T cells in healthy people across ages. The wider study: Per two T cells, about one barcoded beta molecule was captured through template switching.

Total RNA amounts of at least 5 micrograms were extracted per sample. The sequenced material came from blood. This rearrangement joins TRBV29-1 to TRBJ2-7; D possibly corresponds to TRBD1 (5 bases). The clonotype originates from a woman aged 60 to 75 in good health. The CDR3 DNA follows: TGCAGCGCCCTCCCAGGGTTCGGCGGCGAGCAGTACTTC. Protein sequence: CSALPGFGGEQYF.